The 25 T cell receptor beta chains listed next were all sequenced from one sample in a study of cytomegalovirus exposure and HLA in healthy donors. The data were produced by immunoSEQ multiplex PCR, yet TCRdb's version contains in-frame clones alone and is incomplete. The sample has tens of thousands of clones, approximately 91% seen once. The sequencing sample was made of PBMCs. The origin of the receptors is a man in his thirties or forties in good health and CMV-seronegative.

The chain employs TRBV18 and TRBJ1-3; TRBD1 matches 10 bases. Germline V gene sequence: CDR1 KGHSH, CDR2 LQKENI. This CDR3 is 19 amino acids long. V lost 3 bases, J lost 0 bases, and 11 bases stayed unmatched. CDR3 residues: CASSPAGTGEFGSGNTIYF. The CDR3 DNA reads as TGTGCCAGCTCACCGGCCGGGACAGGGGAGTTCGGCTCTGGAAACACCATATATTTT.

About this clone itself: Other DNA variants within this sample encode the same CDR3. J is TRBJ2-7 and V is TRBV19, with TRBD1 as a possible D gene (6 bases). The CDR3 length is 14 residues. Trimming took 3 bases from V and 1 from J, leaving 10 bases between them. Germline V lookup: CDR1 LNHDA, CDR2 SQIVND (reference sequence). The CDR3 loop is CASSIGQGSYEQYF. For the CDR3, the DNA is TGTGCCAGTAGTATTGGGCAGGGGTCCTACGAGCAGTACTTC.

The CDR3 nucleotides are TGTGCCAGCAGTGAGGGGGGGAGGAACACTGAAGCTTTCTTT. Encoded protein: CASSEGGRNTEAFF. The chain uses TRBV11-3 and TRBJ1-1; tentative D call: TRBD1 (6 bases). The V gene lost 6 bases and the J gene lost 1 base, with 12 bases spanning the gap. Germline V CDR1 and CDR2: SGHNT, YENEEA. The CDR3 is 14 amino acids.

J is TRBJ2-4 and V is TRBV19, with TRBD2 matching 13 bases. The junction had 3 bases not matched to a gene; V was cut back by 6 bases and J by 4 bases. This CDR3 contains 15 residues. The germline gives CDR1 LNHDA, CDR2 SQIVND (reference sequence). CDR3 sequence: CASRGLAGPKNIQYF. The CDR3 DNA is TGTGCCAGTAGGGGACTAGCGGGACCGAAAAACATTCAGTACTTC.

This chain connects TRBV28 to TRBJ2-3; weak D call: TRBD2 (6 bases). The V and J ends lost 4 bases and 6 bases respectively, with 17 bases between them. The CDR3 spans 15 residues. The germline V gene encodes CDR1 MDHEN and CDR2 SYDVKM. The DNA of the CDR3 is TGTGCCAGCAGTTCCGTGGGGGGAGTCGCGGATACGCAGTATTTT. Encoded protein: CASSSVGGVADTQYF.

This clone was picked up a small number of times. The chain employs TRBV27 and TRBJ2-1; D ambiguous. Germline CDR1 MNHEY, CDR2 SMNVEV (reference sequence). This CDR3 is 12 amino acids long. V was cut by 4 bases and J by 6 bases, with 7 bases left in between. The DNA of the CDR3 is TGTGCCAGCAGTTCGAACGGCAATGAGCAGTTCTTC. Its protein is CASSSNGNEQFF.

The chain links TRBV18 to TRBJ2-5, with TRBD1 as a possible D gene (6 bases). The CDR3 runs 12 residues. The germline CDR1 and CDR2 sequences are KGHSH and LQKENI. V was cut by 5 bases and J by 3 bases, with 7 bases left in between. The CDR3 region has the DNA TGTGCCAGCTCAAGGACAGAAGAGACCCAGTACTTC. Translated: CASSRTEETQYF.

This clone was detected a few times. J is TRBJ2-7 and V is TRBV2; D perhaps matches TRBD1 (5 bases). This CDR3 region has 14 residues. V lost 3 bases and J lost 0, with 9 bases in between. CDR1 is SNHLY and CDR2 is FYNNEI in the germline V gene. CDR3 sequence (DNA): TGTGCCAGCAGTGAGGTAGGGGCCTCCTACGAGCAGTACTTC. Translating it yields CASSEVGASYEQYF.

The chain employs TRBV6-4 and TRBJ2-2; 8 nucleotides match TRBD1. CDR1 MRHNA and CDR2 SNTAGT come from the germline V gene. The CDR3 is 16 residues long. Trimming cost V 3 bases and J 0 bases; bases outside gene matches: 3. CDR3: CASSEQGQANTGELFF. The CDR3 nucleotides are TGTGCCAGCAGTGAACAGGGACAGGCGAACACCGGGGAGCTGTTTTTT.

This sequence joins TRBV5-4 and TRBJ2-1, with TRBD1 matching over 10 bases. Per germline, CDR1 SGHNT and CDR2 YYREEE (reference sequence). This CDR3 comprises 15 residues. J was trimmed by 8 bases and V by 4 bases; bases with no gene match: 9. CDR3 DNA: TGTGCCAGCAGCACCGCCGGGACAGGGGTTGATGAGCAGTTCTTC. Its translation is CASSTAGTGVDEQFF.

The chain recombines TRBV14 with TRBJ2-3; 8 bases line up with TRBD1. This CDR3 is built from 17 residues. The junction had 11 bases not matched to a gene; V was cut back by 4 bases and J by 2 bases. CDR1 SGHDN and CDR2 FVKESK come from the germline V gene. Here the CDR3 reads CASSPGPGQDPTDTQYF. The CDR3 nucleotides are TGTGCCAGCAGCCCAGGACCGGGACAGGACCCCACAGATACGCAGTATTTT.

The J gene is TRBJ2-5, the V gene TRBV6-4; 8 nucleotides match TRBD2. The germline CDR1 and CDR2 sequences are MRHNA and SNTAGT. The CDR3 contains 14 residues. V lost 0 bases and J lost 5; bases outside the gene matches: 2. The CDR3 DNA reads TGTGCCAGCAGTGACTCGTCGGGGGGGGAGACCCAGTACTTC. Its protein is CASSDSSGGETQYF.

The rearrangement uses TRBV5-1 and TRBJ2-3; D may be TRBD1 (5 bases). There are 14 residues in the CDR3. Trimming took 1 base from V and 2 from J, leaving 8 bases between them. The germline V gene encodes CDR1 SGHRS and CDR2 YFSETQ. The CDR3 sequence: CASSLSGYTDTQYF. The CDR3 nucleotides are TGCGCCAGCAGCTTGTCAGGGTACACAGATACGCAGTATTTT.

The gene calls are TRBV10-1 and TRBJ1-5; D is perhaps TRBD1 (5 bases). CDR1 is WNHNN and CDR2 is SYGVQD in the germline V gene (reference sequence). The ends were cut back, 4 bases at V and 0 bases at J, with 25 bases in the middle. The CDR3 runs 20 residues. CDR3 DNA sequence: TGCGCCAGCAGTGCAGTCCTAGGACACCTAGACATTTATAGCAATCAGCCCCAGCATTTT. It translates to CASSAVLGHLDIYSNQPQHF.

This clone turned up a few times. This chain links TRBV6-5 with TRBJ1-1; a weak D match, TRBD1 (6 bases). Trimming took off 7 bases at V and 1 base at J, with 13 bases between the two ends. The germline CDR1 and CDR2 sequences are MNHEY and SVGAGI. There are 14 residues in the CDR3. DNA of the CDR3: TGTGCCAGCAAGCTACAGGGTTCGAACACTGAAGCTTTCTTT. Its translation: CASKLQGSNTEAFF.

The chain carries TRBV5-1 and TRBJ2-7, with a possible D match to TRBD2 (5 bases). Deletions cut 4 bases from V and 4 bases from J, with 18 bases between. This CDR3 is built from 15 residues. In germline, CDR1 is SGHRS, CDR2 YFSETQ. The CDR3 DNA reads TGCGCCAGCAGCCCGGATGAGGGTTTGTCGTACGAGCAGTACTTC. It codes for CASSPDEGLSYEQYF.

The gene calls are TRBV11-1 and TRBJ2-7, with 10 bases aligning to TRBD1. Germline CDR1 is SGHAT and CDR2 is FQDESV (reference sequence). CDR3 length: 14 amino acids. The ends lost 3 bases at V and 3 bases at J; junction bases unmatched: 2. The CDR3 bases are TGTGCCAGCAGCTTGGACAGGGGGGACTACGAGCAGTACTTC. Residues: CASSLDRGDYEQYF.

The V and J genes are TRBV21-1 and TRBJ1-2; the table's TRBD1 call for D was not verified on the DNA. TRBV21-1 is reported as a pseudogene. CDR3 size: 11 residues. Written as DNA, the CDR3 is TGTGCCAGCAGGGACAGGGATGGCTACACCTTC. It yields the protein CASRDRDGYTF.

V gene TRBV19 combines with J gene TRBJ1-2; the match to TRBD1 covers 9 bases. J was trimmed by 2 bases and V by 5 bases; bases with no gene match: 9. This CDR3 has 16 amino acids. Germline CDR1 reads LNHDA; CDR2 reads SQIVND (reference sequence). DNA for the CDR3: TGTGCCAGTAGTCCGGACAGGGGTATGTCCAACTATGGCTACACCTTC. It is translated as CASSPDRGMSNYGYTF.

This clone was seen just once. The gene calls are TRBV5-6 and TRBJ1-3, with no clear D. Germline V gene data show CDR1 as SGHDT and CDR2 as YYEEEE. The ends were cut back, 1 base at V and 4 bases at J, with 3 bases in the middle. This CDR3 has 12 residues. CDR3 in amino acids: CASSLLGNTIYF. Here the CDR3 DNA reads TGTGCCAGCAGCTTGTTAGGAAACACCATATATTTT.

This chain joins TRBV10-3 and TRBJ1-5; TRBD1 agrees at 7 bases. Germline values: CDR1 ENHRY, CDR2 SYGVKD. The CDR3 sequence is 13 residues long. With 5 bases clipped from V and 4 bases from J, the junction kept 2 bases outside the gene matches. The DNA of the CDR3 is TGTGCCATCAGTCTGGACAGGAATCAGCCCCAGCATTTT. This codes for CAISLDRNQPQHF.

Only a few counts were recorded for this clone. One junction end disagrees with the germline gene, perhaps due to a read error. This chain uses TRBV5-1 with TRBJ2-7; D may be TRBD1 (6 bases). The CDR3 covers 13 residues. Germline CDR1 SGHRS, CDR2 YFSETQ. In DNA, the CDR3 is TGCGCCAGCAGCTTTGGACAGTCCTCCGAGCAGTACTTC. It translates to CASSFGQSSEQYF.

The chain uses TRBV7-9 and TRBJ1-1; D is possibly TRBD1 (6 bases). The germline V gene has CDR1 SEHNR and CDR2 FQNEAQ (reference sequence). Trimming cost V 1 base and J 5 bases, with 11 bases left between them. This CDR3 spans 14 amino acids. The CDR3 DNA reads TGTGCCAGCAGCTTAGAGGGTGACAGGACTGAAGCTTTCTTT. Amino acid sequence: CASSLEGDRTEAFF.

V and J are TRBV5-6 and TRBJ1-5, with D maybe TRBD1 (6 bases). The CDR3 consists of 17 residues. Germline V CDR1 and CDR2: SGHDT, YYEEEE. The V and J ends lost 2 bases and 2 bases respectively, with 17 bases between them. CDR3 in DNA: TGTGCCAGCAGCTTACCCCAGGGGACGAGGCGCAATCAGCCCCAGCATTTT. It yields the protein CASSLPQGTRRNQPQHF.

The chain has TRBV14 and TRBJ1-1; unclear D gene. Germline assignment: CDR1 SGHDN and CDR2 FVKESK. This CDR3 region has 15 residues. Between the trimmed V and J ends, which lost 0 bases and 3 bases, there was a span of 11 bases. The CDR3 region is CASSQDGRMDTEAFF. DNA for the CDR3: TGTGCCAGCAGCCAAGATGGGAGGATGGACACTGAAGCTTTCTTT.